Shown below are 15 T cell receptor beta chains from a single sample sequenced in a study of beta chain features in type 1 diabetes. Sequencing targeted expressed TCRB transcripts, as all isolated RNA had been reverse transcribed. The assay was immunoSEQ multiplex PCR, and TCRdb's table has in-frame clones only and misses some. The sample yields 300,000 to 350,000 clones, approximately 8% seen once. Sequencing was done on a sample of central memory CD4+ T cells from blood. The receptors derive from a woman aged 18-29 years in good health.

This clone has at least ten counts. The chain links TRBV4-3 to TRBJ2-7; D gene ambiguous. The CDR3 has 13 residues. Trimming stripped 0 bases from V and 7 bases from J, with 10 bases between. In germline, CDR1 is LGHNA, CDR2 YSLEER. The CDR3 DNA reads TGCGCCAGCAGCCAAGATTCTGGCACGGAGCAGTACTTC. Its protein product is CASSQDSGTEQYF.

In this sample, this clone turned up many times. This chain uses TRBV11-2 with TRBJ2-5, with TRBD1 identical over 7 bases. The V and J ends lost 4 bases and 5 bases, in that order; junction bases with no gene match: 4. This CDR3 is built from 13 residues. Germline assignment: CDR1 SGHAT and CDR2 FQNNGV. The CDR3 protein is CASSSGDSETQYF. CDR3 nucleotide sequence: TGTGCCAGCAGCTCCGGGGACAGTGAGACCCAGTACTTC.

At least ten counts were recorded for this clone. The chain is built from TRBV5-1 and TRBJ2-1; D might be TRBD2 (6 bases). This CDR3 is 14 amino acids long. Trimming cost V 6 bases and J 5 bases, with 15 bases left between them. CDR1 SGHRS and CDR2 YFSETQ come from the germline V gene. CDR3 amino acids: CASMETSVNNEQFF. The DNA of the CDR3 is TGCGCCAGCATGGAGACTAGTGTGAACAATGAGCAGTTCTTC. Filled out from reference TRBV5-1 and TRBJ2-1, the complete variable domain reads KAGVTQTPRYLIKTRGQQVTLSCSPISGHRSVSWYQQTPGQGLQFLFEYFSETQRNKGNFPGRFSGRQFSNSRSEMNVSTLELGDSALYLCASMETSVNNEQFFGPGTRLTVL.

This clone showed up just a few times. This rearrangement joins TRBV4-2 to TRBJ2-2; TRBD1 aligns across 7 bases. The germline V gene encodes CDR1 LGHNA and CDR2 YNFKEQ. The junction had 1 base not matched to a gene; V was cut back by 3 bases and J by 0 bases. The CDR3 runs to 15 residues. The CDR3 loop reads CASSHGQANTGELFF. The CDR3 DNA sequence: TGTGCCAGCAGCCACGGACAGGCGAACACCGGGGAGCTGTTTTTT.

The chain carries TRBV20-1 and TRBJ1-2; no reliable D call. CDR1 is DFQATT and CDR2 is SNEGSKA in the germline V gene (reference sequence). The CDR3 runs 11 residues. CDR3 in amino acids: CSIKNFYGYTF. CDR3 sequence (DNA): TGCAGCATTAAGAATTTCTATGGCTACACCTTC.

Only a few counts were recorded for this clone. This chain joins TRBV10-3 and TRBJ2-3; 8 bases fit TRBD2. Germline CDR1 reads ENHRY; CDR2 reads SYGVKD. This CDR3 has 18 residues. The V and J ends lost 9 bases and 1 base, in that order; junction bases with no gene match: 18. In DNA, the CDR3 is TGTGCCATTAAGGACTCCGGGAGGGGGGCGAGAGGCACAGATACGCAGTATTTT. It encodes CAIKDSGRGARGTDTQYF.

CDR3 loop: CASSLAGGLNYGYTF. CDR3 coding DNA: TGTGCCAGCAGTTTGGCTGGGGGCCTTAACTATGGCTACACCTTC. The rearrangement joins TRBV28 to TRBJ1-2, with D possibly TRBD1 on 6 matching bases. The germline V gene has CDR1 MDHEN and CDR2 SYDVKM. V lost 3 bases and J lost 1, with 12 bases in between. The CDR3 is 15 residues long.

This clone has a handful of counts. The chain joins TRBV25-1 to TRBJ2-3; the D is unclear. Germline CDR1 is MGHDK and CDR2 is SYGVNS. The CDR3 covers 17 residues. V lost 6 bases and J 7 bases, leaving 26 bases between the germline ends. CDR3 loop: CASSGRVQAPRMNTQYF. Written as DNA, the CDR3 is TGTGCCAGCAGCGGAAGGGTGCAGGCACCCCGCATGAATACGCAGTATTTT. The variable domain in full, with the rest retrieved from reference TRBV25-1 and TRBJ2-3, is EADIYQTPRYLVIGTGKKITLECSQTMGHDKMYWYQQDPGMELHLIHYSYGVNSTEKGDLSSESTVSRIRTEHFPLTLESARPSHTSQYLCASSGRVQAPRMNTQYFGPGTRLTVL.

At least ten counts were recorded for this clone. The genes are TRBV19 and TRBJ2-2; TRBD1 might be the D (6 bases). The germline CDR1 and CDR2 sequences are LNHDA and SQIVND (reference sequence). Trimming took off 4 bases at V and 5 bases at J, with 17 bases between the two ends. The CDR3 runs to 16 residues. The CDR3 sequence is CASSKIAQGGTGELFF. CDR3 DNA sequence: TGTGCCAGTAGTAAAATAGCACAGGGTGGTACCGGGGAGCTGTTTTTT.

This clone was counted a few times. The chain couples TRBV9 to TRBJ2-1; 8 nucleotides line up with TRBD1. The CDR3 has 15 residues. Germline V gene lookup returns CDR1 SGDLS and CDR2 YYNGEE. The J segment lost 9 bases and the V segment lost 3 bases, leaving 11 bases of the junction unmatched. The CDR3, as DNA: TGTGCCAGCAGCGCCGACAGGGGCCACTTCGGTGAGCAGTTCTTC. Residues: CASSADRGHFGEQFF.

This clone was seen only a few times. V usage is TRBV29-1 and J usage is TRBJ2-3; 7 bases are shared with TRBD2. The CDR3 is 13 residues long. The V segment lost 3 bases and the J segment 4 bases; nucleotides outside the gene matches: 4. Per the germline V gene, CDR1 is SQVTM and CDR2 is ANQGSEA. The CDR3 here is CSVEREFPDTQYF. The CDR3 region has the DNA TGCAGCGTTGAGCGGGAGTTTCCAGATACGCAGTATTTT.

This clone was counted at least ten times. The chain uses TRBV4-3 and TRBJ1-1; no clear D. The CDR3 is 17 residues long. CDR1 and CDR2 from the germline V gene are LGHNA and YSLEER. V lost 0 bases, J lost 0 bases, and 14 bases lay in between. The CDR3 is CASSQDLGRNMNTEAFF. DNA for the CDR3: TGCGCCAGCAGCCAAGACCTTGGCCGAAACATGAACACTGAAGCTTTCTTT.

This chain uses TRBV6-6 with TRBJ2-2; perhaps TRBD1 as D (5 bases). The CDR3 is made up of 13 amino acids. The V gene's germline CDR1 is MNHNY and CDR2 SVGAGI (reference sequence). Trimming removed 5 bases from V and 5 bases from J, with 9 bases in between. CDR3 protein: CASSRDRTGELFF. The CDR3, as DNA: TGTGCCAGCAGTCGTGACAGAACCGGGGAGCTGTTTTTT.

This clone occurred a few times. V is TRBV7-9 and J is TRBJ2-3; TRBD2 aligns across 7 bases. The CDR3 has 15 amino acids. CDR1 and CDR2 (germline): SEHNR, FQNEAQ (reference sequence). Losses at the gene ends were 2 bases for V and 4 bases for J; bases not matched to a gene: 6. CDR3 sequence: CASSLSASGPDTQYF. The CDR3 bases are TGTGCCAGCAGCTTATCGGCTAGCGGCCCAGATACGCAGTATTTT.

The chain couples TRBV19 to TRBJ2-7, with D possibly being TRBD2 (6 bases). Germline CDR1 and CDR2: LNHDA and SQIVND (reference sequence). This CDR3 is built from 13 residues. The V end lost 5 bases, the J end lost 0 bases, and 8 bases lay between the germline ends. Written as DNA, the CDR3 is TGTGCCAGTAGTCGGGAGACCTCCTACGAGCAGTACTTC. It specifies CASSRETSYEQYF.